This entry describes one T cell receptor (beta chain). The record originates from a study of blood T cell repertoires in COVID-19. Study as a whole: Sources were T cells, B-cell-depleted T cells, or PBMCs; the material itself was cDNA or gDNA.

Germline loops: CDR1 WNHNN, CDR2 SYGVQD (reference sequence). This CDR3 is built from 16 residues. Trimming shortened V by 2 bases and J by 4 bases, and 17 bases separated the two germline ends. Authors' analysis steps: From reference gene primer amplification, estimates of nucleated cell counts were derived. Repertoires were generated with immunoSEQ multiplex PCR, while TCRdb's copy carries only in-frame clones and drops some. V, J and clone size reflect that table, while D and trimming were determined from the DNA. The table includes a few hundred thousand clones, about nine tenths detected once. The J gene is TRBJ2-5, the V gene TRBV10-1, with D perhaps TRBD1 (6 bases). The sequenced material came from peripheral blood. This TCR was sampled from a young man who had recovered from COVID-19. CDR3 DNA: TGCGCCAGCAGTGAGGAAGGCAGGGGACAAGGAGAGACCCAGTACTTC. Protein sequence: CASSEEGRGQGETQYF.